A selection of T cell receptor beta chains follows, all from one sample in a study of T cells in Graves' hyperthyroidism and ophthalmopathy. TCRdb processed the multiplex PCR reads anew with MiXCR; each CDR3 protein has one entry. The data show about 400,000 distinct CDR3 sequences, with under 15% seen just once and 32% held by the top ten. The sequenced sample was blood. The source is a woman in her twenties or thirties with Graves' hyperthyroidism. Both conserved end residues are part of each CDR3. A D gene is named only where the DNA matches it firmly. A clone size is listed for some rows: how often the clone was seen (once, few, many), or a class if it is expanded.

D | size | J | V | DNA | CDR3
TRBD1 | - | TRBJ2-5 | TRBV5-4 | TGTGCCAGCAGCTCCCGGGACAGGTTCCAAGAGACCCAGTACTTC | CASSSRDRFQETQYF
- | - | TRBJ1-5 | TRBV27 | TGTGCCAGCAGAACCGGGACCGAGCCCCAGCATTTT | CASRTGTEPQHF
TRBD2 | many | TRBJ2-6 | TRBV27 | TGTGCCAGCAGTTTAGCAGGGACTAACTCTGGGGCCAACGTCCTGACTTTC | CASSLAGTNSGANVLTF
TRBD2 | many | TRBJ2-7 | TRBV28 | TGTGCCAGCAGTGGGGGACTAGCGGGGCAATACGAGCAGTACTTC | CASSGGLAGQYEQYF
TRBD2 | - | TRBJ2-3 | TRBV20-1 | TGCAGTGCCGATAAGCGGGAGGGGGGCATAGATACGCAGTATTTT | CSADKREGGIDTQYF
- | many | TRBJ2-1 | TRBV6-6 | TGTGCCAGCAGTTACTCTTGGGCTAGACGAAGAGACAATGAGCAGTTCTTC | CASSYSWARRRDNEQFF
TRBD2 | many | TRBJ2-1 | TRBV30 | TGTGCCTGGAGTCGGGGGGGTGGGTCCTACAATGAGCAGTTCTTC | CAWSRGGGSYNEQFF
- | - | TRBJ1-1 | TRBV28 | TGTGCCAGCAGCCGTTTCGAGGGGACTGAAGCTTTCTTT | CASSRFEGTEAFF
TRBD1 | - | TRBJ2-1 | TRBV20-1 | TGCAGTGCTACTGACAGGGGGCGATGGAATGAGCAGTTCTTC | CSATDRGRWNEQFF
TRBD1 | - | TRBJ1-4 | TRBV2 | TGTGCCAGCGTACCGGTACAGGGGAGTGAAAAACTGTTTTTT | CASVPVQGSEKLFF
TRBD1 | many | TRBJ2-1 | TRBV7-9 | TGTGCCAGCAGCTTCAGGGGGCCCAGCTCCTACAATGAGCAGTTCTTC | CASSFRGPSSYNEQFF
- | - | TRBJ1-4 | TRBV19 | TGTGCCAGTAGTATCGCCCCCTCGGAGGGAAAGAGACTGTTTTTT | CASSIAPSEGKRLFF
TRBD1 | - | TRBJ2-3 | TRBV19 | TGTGCCAGTCGGACAGGGGTTAGCACAGATACGCAGTATTTT | CASRTGVSTDTQYF
- | few | TRBJ2-7 | TRBV25-1 | TGTGCCAGCAGTGGCCCCTCGGTGACGGGCTACGAGCAGTACTTC | CASSGPSVTGYEQYF
TRBD2 | many | TRBJ2-5 | TRBV28 | TGTGCCAGCACCGCGGGACTAGCGGAAGAGACCCAGTACTTC | CASTAGLAEETQYF
TRBD2 | few | TRBJ2-3 | TRBV20-1 | TGCAGTGCTAGAATGGCTAGCGGGAGCACAGATACGCAGTATTTT | CSARMASGSTDTQYF
- | - | TRBJ2-4 | TRBV29-1 | TGCAGCGTTATAACAGTTAACATTCAGTACTTC | CSVITVNIQYF
- | many | TRBJ2-7 | TRBV18 | TGTGCCAGCTCACCAGATGACAGCACTGCCTACGAGCAGTACTTC | CASSPDDSTAYEQYF
- | many | TRBJ1-1 | TRBV3-1 | TGTGCCAGCAGCCAACGGGACCGGAACACTGAAGCTTTCTTT | CASSQRDRNTEAFF
- | many | TRBJ2-1 | TRBV2 | TGTGCCAGCAGTGAAGATCCCGGTGACAATGAGCAGTTCTTC | CASSEDPGDNEQFF
- | - | TRBJ1-1 | TRBV5-5 | TGTGCCAGCAGCTTGGGTCCAGCCTTGAACACTGAAGCTTTCTTT | CASSLGPALNTEAFF
- | many | TRBJ1-2 | TRBV28 | TGTGCCAGCAGTCCAACTGGATACGCAGGCCGAGGAAGCTATGGCTACACCTTC | CASSPTGYAGRGSYGYTF
- | - | TRBJ1-1 | TRBV5-8 | TGTGCCAGCAGGAGAGGGGTATCGAACACTGAAGCTTTCTTT | CASRRGVSNTEAFF
- | many | TRBJ2-3 | TRBV11-2 | TGTGCCAGCACCCCCGCGGGGCGGAGCACAGATACGCAGTATTTT | CASTPAGRSTDTQYF
- | - | TRBJ2-7 | TRBV6-1 | TGTGCCAGCAGAGGGGGGCACGAGCAGTACTTC | CASRGGHEQYF
- | few | TRBJ1-2 | TRBV27 | TGTGCCAGCATTACGGGCAACTATGGCTACACCTTC | CASITGNYGYTF
- | many | TRBJ2-5 | TRBV3-1 | TGTGCCAGCAGCCGGCAGGGGAAAGAGACCCAGTACTTC | CASSRQGKETQYF
TRBD2 | - | TRBJ2-2 | TRBV19 | TGTGCCAGTCGGACGGGGACTGCCGGGAGGGCGAACACCGGGGAGCTGTTTTTT | CASRTGTAGRANTGELFF
TRBD1 | - | TRBJ1-2 | TRBV10-3 | TGTGCCGCAAGACAGGGAATCGAATATGGCTACACCTTC | CAARQGIEYGYTF
- | many | TRBJ2-1 | TRBV27 | TGTGCCAGCAGTTTAGGCGTTATTGGTGAGCAGTTCTTC | CASSLGVIGEQFF
TRBD1 | many | TRBJ2-7 | TRBV20-1 | TGCAGTGCTCGCCGGGACAGCTTCTCCTACGAGCAGTACTTC | CSARRDSFSYEQYF
- | many | TRBJ1-1 | TRBV5-5 | TGTGCCAGCAGCTTGGATCTCGGGGTCATGGGCACTGAAGCTTTCTTT | CASSLDLGVMGTEAFF
TRBD1 | - | TRBJ2-7 | TRBV24-1 | TGTGCCACCAGTGATCAGGGACAGGGGGCTTACGAGCAGTACTTC | CATSDQGQGAYEQYF
- | - | TRBJ2-1 | TRBV7-9 | TGTGCCAGCATCACTGGGGCCAGGGGGGGTAATGAGCAGTTCTTC | CASITGARGGNEQFF
TRBD1 | - | TRBJ2-5 | TRBV3-1 | TGTGCCAGCAGCTACGGGACAGGGGGCGGGGAGACCCAGTACTTC | CASSYGTGGGETQYF
- | few | TRBJ1-5 | TRBV4-1 | TGCGCCAGCAGCCAGAGTCAGGGGTTGGGCAATCAGCCCCAGCATTTT | CASSQSQGLGNQPQHF
- | many | TRBJ2-7 | TRBV20-1 | TGCAGTGCTAAGGGAACGGAGAGGTGGGAGAGGCTTTACGAGCAGTACTTC | CSAKGTERWERLYEQYF
- | - | TRBJ2-1 | TRBV19 | TGTGCCAGTAGTATAGACATCTTGGTTTCCTACAATGAGCAGTTCTTC | CASSIDILVSYNEQFF
TRBD1 | few | TRBJ2-3 | TRBV9 | TGTGCCAGCAGCGTGACACAGGGGACCACAGATACGCAGTATTTT | CASSVTQGTTDTQYF
- | many | TRBJ2-7 | TRBV28 | TGTGCCAGCAGTTTTATCCAGGGCCGTAACGAGCAGTACTTC | CASSFIQGRNEQYF
- | many | TRBJ1-1 | TRBV2 | TGTGCCAGCAGTGAATATCGGGACACTGAAGCTTTCTTT | CASSEYRDTEAFF
- | many | TRBJ1-5 | TRBV3-1 | TGTGCCAGCAGCCAAGCGGACACCTTGCCCCAGCATTTT | CASSQADTLPQHF
- | - | TRBJ2-5 | TRBV20-1 | TGCAGTGCTAGAGATCCGAGGAGGAGAGAGACCCAGTACTTC | CSARDPRRRETQYF